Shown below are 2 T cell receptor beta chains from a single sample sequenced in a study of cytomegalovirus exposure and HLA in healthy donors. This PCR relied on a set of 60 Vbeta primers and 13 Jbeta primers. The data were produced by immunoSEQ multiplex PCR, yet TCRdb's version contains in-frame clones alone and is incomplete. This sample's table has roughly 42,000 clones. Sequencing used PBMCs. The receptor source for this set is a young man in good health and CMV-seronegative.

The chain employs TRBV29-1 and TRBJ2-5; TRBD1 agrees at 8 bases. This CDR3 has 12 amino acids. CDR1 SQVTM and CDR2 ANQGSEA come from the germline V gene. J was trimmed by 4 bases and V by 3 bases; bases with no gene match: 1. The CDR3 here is CSVETGAETQYF. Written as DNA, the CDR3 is TGCAGCGTTGAGACAGGGGCAGAGACCCAGTACTTC.

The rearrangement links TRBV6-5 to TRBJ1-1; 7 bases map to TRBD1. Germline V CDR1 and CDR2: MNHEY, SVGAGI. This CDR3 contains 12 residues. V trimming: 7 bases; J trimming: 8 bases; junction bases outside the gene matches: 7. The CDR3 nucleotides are TGTGCCAGCACCAACGCGGGACAGGAAGCTTTCTTT. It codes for CASTNAGQEAFF.